The rows below give T cell receptor beta chains drawn from one sample of a study of T cell responses to AZD1222 COVID-19 vaccine. Some clones are missing from TCRdb's copy, which holds only in-frame ones; the method was immunoSEQ multiplex PCR. Among approximately 120,000 clones, less than 90% were seen once, and the ten largest hold 3.5% to 4.5%. The sample here was peripheral blood, taken on day 0 of AZD1222 vaccination. The receptors derive from an adult in good health. The CDR3 runs from the conserved cysteine through the conserved F or W. Each record gives: V gene, CDR3 length, D gene, clone size, J gene, CDR3 DNA, CDR3 protein. D genes are given only for firm matches. Some rows mark clone size as missing; the rest say once, few, many or name a class of expanded clone.

>TRBV18|14|-|-|TRBJ2-3
TGTGCCAGCTCACCAGGCCTGGCTCAAGATACGCAGTATTTT
CASSPGLAQDTQYF
>TRBV6-5|16|TRBD2|-|TRBJ2-7
TGTGCCAGCAGTTACTCGAAGGTAGCGGGGGCCTACGAGCAGTACTTC
CASSYSKVAGAYEQYF
>TRBV19|18|-|few|TRBJ1-2
TGTGCCAGTAGTGATTCCGGGGGGTTTGGGGGCGCGTCCTATGGCTACACCTTC
CASSDSGGFGGASYGYTF
>TRBV19|15|-|-|TRBJ1-5
TGTGCCAGTAGTATAGGCAGGGATTACAATCAGCCCCAGCATTTT
CASSIGRDYNQPQHF
>TRBV20-1|11|-|-|TRBJ1-2
TGCAGTGTCTGGGACTTCTATGGCTACACCTTC
CSVWDFYGYTF
>TRBV5-5|15|TRBD1|-|TRBJ2-5
TGTGCCAGCAGCCCCCTTGGGACAGAATTAGAGACCCAGTACTTC
CASSPLGTELETQYF
>TRBV5-4|15|-|-|TRBJ2-3
TGTGCCAGCAGCTTGGTCGGGGGACCCACAGATACGCAGTATTTT
CASSLVGGPTDTQYF
>TRBV11-3|11|-|-|TRBJ2-7
TGTGCCAGCCAGGTGAACTACGAGCAGTACTTC
CASQVNYEQYF
>TRBV11-2|16|-|-|TRBJ1-4
TGTGCCAGCAGCCCCATCGGAACCGAAGCTAATGAAAAACTGTTTTTT
CASSPIGTEANEKLFF
>TRBV29-1|12|TRBD1|once|TRBJ2-7
TGCAGCGTTAACAGGGGGAGCAACGAGCAGTACTTC
CSVNRGSNEQYF
>TRBV6-2/TRBV6-3|16|TRBD1|few|TRBJ1-5
TGTGCCAGCAGTTACATGGCGGACAGGCGTAATCAGCCCCAGCATTTT
CASSYMADRRNQPQHF
>TRBV11-2|13|-|few|TRBJ2-1
TGTGCCAGCACCCGTGACAGGCCCCATGAGCAGTTCTTC
CASTRDRPHEQFF
>TRBV19|15|-|-|TRBJ1-5
TGTGCCAGTAAGGGAAAGCACCTTAACAATCAGCCCCAGCATTTT
CASKGKHLNNQPQHF
>TRBV20-1|11|-|-|TRBJ1-2
TGCAGTGTAAGCGTCCCCTATGGCTACACCTTC
CSVSVPYGYTF
>TRBV5-6|16|TRBD2|-|TRBJ2-3
TGTGCCAGCAGCTTGGGACTAGCGGGAGGGAAGGATACGCAGTATTTT
CASSLGLAGGKDTQYF
>TRBV6-4|13|TRBD2|-|TRBJ2-1
TGTGCCAGCAGCCCCGGGACTAGGGATGAGCAGTTCTTC
CASSPGTRDEQFF
>TRBV18|16|-|-|TRBJ1-1
TGTGCCAGCTCTCCCCCTGGGGGGCGGGGCAACACTGAAGCTTTCTTT
CASSPPGGRGNTEAFF
>TRBV5-4|14|-|-|TRBJ1-1
TGTGCCAGCAGCTTGGGGGGATTTGGTACTGAAGCTTTCTTT
CASSLGGFGTEAFF
>TRBV3-1/TRBV3-2|15|-|-|TRBJ1-4
TGTGCCAGCAGCCACTCCGGGACGGGAAATGAAAAACTGTTTTTT
CASSHSGTGNEKLFF
>TRBV2|15|TRBD1|-|TRBJ1-4
TGTGCCAGCAGGCGGGACAGGGCCGCTAATGAAAAACTGTTTTTT
CASRRDRAANEKLFF
>TRBV28|14|-|-|TRBJ1-5
TGTGCCAGCAGGGGAGGCAAAGGGGGTCAGCCCCAGCATTTT
CASRGGKGGQPQHF
>TRBV28|17|TRBD2|-|TRBJ2-7
TGTGCCAGCAAAGCCGGGACTAGCGGGAGAAGGTCCTACGAGCAGTACTTC
CASKAGTSGRRSYEQYF
>TRBV24-1|14|-|-|TRBJ1-6
TGTGCCACCAGTGATCGGGGATGGGACTCACCCCTCCACTTT
CATSDRGWDSPLHF
>TRBV9|16|-|once|TRBJ2-7
TGTGCCAGCAGCGTAGGTTACGGGAGTAGTTCCTACGAGCAGTACTTC
CASSVGYGSSSYEQYF
>TRBV2|17|-|once|TRBJ1-5
TGTGCCAGCAGGGAAGACCGGGACACGGATAGCAATCAGCCCCAGCATTTT
CASREDRDTDSNQPQHF
>TRBV12-3/TRBV12-4|12|-|-|TRBJ1-1
TGTGCCAGCAGTCCAGGGTACGGGGAAGCTTTCTTT
CASSPGYGEAFF
>TRBV2|15|TRBD1|-|TRBJ1-2
TGTGCCAGCACTCACGATGGGACAGAATATCATGGCTACACCTTC
CASTHDGTEYHGYTF
>TRBV7-9|15|TRBD2|once|TRBJ2-5
TGTGCCAGCAGCTTAGGGACTAGCGGCCAAGAGACCCAGTACTTC
CASSLGTSGQETQYF
>TRBV9|15|TRBD1|-|TRBJ1-1
TGTGCCAGCAGCGTGGGGACAGGGGGGTCGGATGAAGCTTTCTTT
CASSVGTGGSDEAFF
>TRBV3-1/TRBV3-2|14|-|-|TRBJ1-5
TGTGCCAGCAGCTCCCTGGGAAGCAATCAGCCCCAGCATTTT
CASSSLGSNQPQHF
>TRBV27|16|-|-|TRBJ1-1
TGTGCCAGCTTTAGGCGGACAATAGGCCTGGACACTGAAGCTTTCTTT
CASFRRTIGLDTEAFF
>TRBV28|15|-|-|TRBJ1-1
TGTGCCAGCAGTTTGGTCTGGGGCTACAACACTGAAGCTTTCTTT
CASSLVWGYNTEAFF
>TRBV29-1|15|TRBD1|-|TRBJ2-5
TGCAGCGTTGAAGACCCGAACAGGGGAGAGGGGACCCAGTACTTC
CSVEDPNRGEGTQYF
>TRBV7-2|16|-|-|TRBJ1-3
TGTGCCAGCAGCTTAGGTGGGGGAGACTCTGGAAACACCATATATTTT
CASSLGGGDSGNTIYF
>TRBV5-5|14|-|-|TRBJ2-1
TGTGCCACCACCAATCCGGGACTCATAAATGAGCAGTTCTTC
CATTNPGLINEQFF
>TRBV28|16|TRBD1|-|TRBJ2-6
TGTGCCACCCATCCGGGACAGACCTCTGGGGCCAACGTCCTGACTTTC
CATHPGQTSGANVLTF
>TRBV11-2|15|-|-|TRBJ2-7
TGTGCCAGCAGCTTAGACCGGGGAGGCCCAGCAGAGCAGTACTTC
CASSLDRGGPAEQYF
>TRBV28|14|TRBD1|-|TRBJ1-4
TGTGCCAGCAGTTTAAGGCAGGGGGATGAAAAACTGTTTTTT
CASSLRQGDEKLFF
>TRBV10-3|14|-|-|TRBJ1-2
TGTGCCACCACCCCGGGGAGTCCTAACTATGGCTACACCTTC
CATTPGSPNYGYTF
>TRBV10-3|13|-|-|TRBJ1-1
TGTGCCATCAGTGAGGCGGAGGGCACTGAAGCTTTCTTT
CAISEAEGTEAFF